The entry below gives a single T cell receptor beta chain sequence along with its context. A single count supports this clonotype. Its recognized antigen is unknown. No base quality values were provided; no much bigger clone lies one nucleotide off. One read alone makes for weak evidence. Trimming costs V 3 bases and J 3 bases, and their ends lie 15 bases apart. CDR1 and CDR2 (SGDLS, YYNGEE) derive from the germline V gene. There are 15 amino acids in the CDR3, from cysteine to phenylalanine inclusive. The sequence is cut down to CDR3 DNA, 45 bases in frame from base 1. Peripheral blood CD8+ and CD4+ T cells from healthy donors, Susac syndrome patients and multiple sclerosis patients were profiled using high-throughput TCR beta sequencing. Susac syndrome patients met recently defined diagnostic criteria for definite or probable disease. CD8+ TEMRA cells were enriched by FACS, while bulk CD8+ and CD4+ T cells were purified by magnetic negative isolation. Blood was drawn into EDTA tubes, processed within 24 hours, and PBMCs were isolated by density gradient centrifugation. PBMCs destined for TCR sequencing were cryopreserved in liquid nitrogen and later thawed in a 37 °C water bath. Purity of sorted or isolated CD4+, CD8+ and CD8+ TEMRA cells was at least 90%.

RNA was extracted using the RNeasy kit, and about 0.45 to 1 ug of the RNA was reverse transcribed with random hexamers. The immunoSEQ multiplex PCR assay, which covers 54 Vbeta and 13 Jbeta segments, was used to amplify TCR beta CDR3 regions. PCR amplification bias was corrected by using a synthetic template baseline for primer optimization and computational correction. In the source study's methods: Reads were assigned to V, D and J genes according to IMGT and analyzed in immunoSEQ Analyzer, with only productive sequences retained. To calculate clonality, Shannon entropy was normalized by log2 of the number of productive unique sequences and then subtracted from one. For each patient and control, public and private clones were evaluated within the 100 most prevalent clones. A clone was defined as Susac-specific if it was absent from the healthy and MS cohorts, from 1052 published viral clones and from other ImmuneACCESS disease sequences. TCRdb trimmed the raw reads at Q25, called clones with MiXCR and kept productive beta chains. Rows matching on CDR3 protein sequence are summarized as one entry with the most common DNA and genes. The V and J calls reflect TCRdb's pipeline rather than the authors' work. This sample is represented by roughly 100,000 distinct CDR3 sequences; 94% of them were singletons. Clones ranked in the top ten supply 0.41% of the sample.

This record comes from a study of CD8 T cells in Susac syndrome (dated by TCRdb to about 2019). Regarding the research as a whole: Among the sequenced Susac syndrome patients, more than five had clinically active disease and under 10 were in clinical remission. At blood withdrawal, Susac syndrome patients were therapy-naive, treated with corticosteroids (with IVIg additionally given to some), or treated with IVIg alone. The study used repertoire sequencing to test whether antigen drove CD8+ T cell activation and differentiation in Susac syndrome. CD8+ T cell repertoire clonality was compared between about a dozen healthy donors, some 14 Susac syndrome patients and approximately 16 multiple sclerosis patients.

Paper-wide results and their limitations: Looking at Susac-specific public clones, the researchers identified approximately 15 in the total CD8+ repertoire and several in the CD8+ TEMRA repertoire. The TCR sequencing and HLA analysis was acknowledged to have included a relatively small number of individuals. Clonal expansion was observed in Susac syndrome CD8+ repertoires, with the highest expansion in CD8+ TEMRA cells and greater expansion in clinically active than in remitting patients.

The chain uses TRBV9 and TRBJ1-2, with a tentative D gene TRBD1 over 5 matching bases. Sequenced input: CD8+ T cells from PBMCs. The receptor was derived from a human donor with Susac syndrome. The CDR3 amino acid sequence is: CASSGGDEVYYGYTF. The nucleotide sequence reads TGTGCCAGCAGCGGGGGGGACGAAGTTTACTATGGCTACACCTTC.